This T cell receptor beta chain is drawn from a study of sequential checkpoint blockade in melanoma. Using immunoSEQ multiplex PCR, the repertoire was profiled, and TCRdb retains in-frame clones only, with some absent. The repertoire has more than 8,000 clones, around 71% of them found once; the top ten carry less than 25%. The sample holds one count of this clone. The sample's treatment: randomized to nivolumab then ipilimumab (arm A) or the reverse (arm B). PBMC sorting kept live CD3+CD8+ cells without CD19 or CD56. V shed 6 bases and J shed 6 bases, with 15 bases lying between them. CDR3 length: 15 amino acids. Per the germline V gene, CDR1 is MNHEY and CDR2 is SMNVEV (reference sequence).

The V gene is TRBV27, the J gene TRBJ1-6; TRBD1 is a possible D gene (5 bases). This TCR derives from a human donor with melanoma. Sample: CD8+ T cells sorted from blood (inferred from file names), taken from a patient given nivolumab and ipilimumab in sequence. The CDR3 nucleotides are TGTGCCAGCAGGACACTCGACAGTGCTAATTCACCCCTCCACTTT. It specifies CASRTLDSANSPLHF.